These 9 T cell receptor beta chains were sequenced from one sample in a study of cytomegalovirus exposure and HLA in healthy donors. Amplification used 60 Vbeta primers and 13 Jbeta primers. Clones were read by immunoSEQ multiplex PCR, and TCRdb kept only the in-frame ones, dropping some. The data show around 150,000 clones, around 60% seen once. The material sequenced was PBMCs. The receptor source for this set is a woman aged 60-75 years in good health and CMV-seropositive.

V is TRBV19 and J is TRBJ2-5; TRBD1 is a possible D gene (6 bases). V shed 1 base and J shed 2 bases, with 11 bases lying between them. The CDR3 runs 15 residues. The germline gives CDR1 LNHDA, CDR2 SQIVND (reference sequence). CDR3 sequence reads: CASSIGTVMQETQYF. CDR3 coding DNA: TGTGCCAGTAGTATAGGGACAGTGATGCAAGAGACCCAGTACTTC.

This sequence joins TRBV30 and TRBJ2-2, with D possibly matching TRBD2 (5 bases). The CDR3 contains 14 residues. Germline V gives CDR1 GTSNPN, CDR2 SVGIG (reference sequence). Trimming removed 5 bases from V and 4 bases from J, with 14 bases in between. The CDR3: CAWQPGIGTGELFF. CDR3 coding DNA: TGTGCCTGGCAGCCGGGGATCGGCACCGGGGAGCTGTTTTTT.

V usage is TRBV7-2 and J usage is TRBJ1-1, with D possibly matching TRBD1 (6 bases). The CDR3 contains 13 residues. Trimming stripped 5 bases from V and 4 bases from J, with 11 bases between. Germline assignment: CDR1 SGHTA and CDR2 FQGNSA. The CDR3 is CASSLFRGTEAFF. CDR3 coding DNA: TGTGCCAGCAGCCTTTTCAGGGGCACTGAAGCTTTCTTT.

The rearrangement joins TRBV2 to TRBJ1-1, with 7 nucleotides matching TRBD1. The CDR3 runs to 14 residues. Germline V gives CDR1 SNHLY, CDR2 FYNNEI. The V segment lost 6 bases and the J segment 7 bases; nucleotides outside the gene matches: 11. In nucleotides, the CDR3 is TGTGCCAGCAGAGTAGGCAGGGACAGCAGTGAAGCTTTCTTT. Its protein product is CASRVGRDSSEAFF.

The chain combines TRBV9 with TRBJ1-4; TRBD1 might be the D (6 bases). Germline CDR1 SGDLS, CDR2 YYNGEE. With 3 bases removed from V and 3 bases from J, the gap between germline ends came to 12 bases. This CDR3 contains 15 residues. CDR3 region: CASSGPDSSNEKLFF. The CDR3 nucleotides are TGTGCCAGCAGCGGACCGGACAGCTCTAATGAAAAACTGTTTTTT.

The chain uses TRBV7-8 and TRBJ2-7; TRBD1 agrees at 8 bases. The V gene's germline CDR1 is SGHVS and CDR2 FQNEAQ. V was pared by 5 bases and J by 3 bases, with 6 bases of the junction left unmatched. CDR3 size: 14 residues. CDR3 nucleotide sequence: TGTGCCAGCAGCCTCCGGACAGGGTTCTACGAGCAGTACTTC. This gives the protein CASSLRTGFYEQYF.

V is TRBV7-2 and J is TRBJ1-1; 7 bases agree with TRBD1. Germline V gene lookup returns CDR1 SGHTA and CDR2 FQGNSA. This CDR3 contains 14 residues. V shed 0 bases and J 4 bases; nucleotides not matched to a gene: 2. Here the CDR3 DNA reads TGTGCCAGCAGCTTAGCGACAGGGAGCACTGAAGCTTTCTTT. Translated: CASSLATGSTEAFF.

Concerning this clone itself: The sample contains more than one DNA sequence encoding this CDR3. CDR3 in amino acids: CASSAGDSNQPQHF. For the CDR3, the DNA is TGTGCCAGCAGCGCGGGGGACAGTAATCAGCCCCAGCATTTT. V gene TRBV9 combines with J gene TRBJ1-5; 7 bases align to TRBD1. The CDR3 runs 14 residues. V shed 3 bases, J shed 4 bases, and the junction held 4 bases outside the gene matches. Germline V gene data show CDR1 as SGDLS and CDR2 as YYNGEE.

This clone came up a few times. Its ends do not fully match the called genes, so a read error is possible. V gene TRBV2 combines with J gene TRBJ1-2, with TRBD1 matching 12 bases. The CDR3 is 14 amino acids. Germline values: CDR1 SNHLY, CDR2 FYNNEI. CDR3 sequence reads: CASTPPGTGGGGGF. In nucleotides, the CDR3 is TGTGCCAGCACCCCCCCCGGGACAGGGGGCGGAGGGGGGTTC.